This entry describes one TCR beta chain. Its antigen remains unknown. The record originates from a study of cytomegalovirus exposure and HLA in healthy donors. Looking at the study overall: The study's early data release held about 85 million unique TCRs from HLA-typed donors. Study-wide findings and caveats: The authors listed over 150 TCR beta chains as cytomegalovirus-associated.

This CDR3 is built from 16 residues. V shed 5 bases and J 5 bases; nucleotides not matched to a gene: 7. Germline values: CDR1 SGHTA, CDR2 FQGNSA. The PCR made use of 60 Vbeta and 13 Jbeta primers. Profiled with immunoSEQ multiplex PCR; TCRdb holds only in-frame clones, not every one. The sample includes 150,000 to 200,000 clones, more than 75% of them seen just once. The rearrangement links TRBV7-2 to TRBJ2-5; TRBD2 matches at 14 bases. Sequencing was carried out using PBMCs. The TCR was taken from a woman aged 18-35 years in good health and CMV-seronegative. This CDR3 reads CASSRSTSGGGETQYF. CDR3 bases: TGTGCCAGCAGCCGATCGACTAGCGGGGGGGGTGAGACCCAGTACTTC.